This is a list of T cell receptor beta chains from one sample in a study of blood T cells in healthy people across ages. TCRdb re-called the 5' RACE reads through MiXCR, storing one row per CDR3 protein. Of around 1,000,000 distinct CDR3 sequences listed, about 25% are singletons. The data also belong to a second study, concerning T cells of mothers and their children.

Sequenced: blood. These receptors originate from a girl aged 2 to 10 in good health. Both conserved end residues are part of each CDR3. A D gene is named only where the DNA matches it firmly. The size of a clone is reported for some rows only, either as once, few or many, or as a class for expanded clones.

V gene	clone size	D gene	J gene	CDR3 DNA	CDR3 protein
TRBV7-3	NA	NA	TRBJ2-7	TGTGCCAGCAGCTTATCCCAGGGGCAGGCCGAGCAGTACTTC	CASSLSQGQAEQYF
TRBV6-4	NA	NA	TRBJ2-6	TGTGCCAGCAGTGCGGGAGAACCCGGGGCCAACGTCCTGACTTTC	CASSAGEPGANVLTF
TRBV11-2	NA	NA	TRBJ2-7	TGTGCCAGCAGCCCGTGGACAGTCTACGAGCAGTACTTC	CASSPWTVYEQYF
TRBV20-1	few	NA	TRBJ1-4	TGCAGTGTGGGCGGCCCTAATGAAAAACTGTTTTTT	CSVGGPNEKLFF
TRBV20-1	NA	NA	TRBJ1-2	TGCAGTGCTACCCCGACGGGCATGTCTGGCTACACCTTC	CSATPTGMSGYTF
TRBV3-1	NA	TRBD2	TRBJ2-5	TGTGCCAGCAGCCAAGCGGGACTAGCCCAGTACTTC	CASSQAGLAQYF
TRBV28	few	NA	TRBJ1-5	TGTGCCAGCAGTACACAGGACGGCCCGCATCAGCCCCAGCATTTT	CASSTQDGPHQPQHF
TRBV15	NA	NA	TRBJ1-5	TGTGCCACCAGCAGAGATTTTGGGGGGCGGCAGCCCCAGCATTTT	CATSRDFGGRQPQHF
TRBV29-1	NA	NA	TRBJ2-7	TGCAGCGTTTCGGCGGGATCCTACGAGCAGTACTTC	CSVSAGSYEQYF
TRBV27	NA	NA	TRBJ1-6	TGTGCCAGCAGTTTCCTCTTAGATAATTCACCCCTCCACTTT	CASSFLLDNSPLHF
TRBV19	few	TRBD2	TRBJ2-5	TGTGCCAGTAGTCCCGAGGGACTAGCGGGACACCAAGAGACCCAGTACTTC	CASSPEGLAGHQETQYF